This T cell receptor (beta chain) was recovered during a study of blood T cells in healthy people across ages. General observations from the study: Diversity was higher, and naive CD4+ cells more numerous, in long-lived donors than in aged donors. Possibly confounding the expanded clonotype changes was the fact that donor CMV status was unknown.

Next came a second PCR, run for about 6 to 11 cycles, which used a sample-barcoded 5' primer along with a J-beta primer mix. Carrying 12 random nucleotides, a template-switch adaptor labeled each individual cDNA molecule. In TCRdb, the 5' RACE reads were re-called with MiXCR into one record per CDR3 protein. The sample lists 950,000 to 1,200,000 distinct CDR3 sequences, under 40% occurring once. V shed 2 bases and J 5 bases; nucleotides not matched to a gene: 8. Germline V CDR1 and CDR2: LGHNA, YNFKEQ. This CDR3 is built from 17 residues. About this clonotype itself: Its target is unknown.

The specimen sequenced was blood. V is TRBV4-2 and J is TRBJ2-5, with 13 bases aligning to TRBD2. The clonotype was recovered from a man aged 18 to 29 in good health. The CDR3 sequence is CASSQTGTSGNGETQYF. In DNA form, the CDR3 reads TGTGCCAGCAGCCAAACCGGGACTAGCGGGAACGGGGAGACCCAGTACTTC.